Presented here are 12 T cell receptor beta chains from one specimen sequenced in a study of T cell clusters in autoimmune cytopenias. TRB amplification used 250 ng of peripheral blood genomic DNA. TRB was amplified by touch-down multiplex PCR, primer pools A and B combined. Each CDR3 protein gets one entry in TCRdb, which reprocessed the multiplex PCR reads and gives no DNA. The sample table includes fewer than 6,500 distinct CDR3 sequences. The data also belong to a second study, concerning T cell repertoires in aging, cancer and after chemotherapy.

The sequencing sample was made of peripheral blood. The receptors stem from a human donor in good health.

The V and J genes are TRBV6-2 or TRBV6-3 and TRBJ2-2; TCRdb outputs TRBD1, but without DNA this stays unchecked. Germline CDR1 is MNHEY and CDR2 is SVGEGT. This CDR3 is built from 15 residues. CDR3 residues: CASSPGTVYTGELFF.

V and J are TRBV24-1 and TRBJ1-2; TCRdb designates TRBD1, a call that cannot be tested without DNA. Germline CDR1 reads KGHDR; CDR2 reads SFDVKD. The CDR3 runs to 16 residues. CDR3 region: CATSYRGALLNYGYTF.

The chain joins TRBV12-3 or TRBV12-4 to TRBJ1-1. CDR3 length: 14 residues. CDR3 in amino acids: CASSLRLGNTEAFF.

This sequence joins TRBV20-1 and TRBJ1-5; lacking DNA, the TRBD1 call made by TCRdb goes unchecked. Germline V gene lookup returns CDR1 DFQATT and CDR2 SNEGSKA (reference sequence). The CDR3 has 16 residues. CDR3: CSARQGGGGLSQPQHF.

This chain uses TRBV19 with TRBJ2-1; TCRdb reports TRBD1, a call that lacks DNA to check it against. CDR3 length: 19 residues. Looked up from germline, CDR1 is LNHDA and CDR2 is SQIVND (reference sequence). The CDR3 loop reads CASSGGSGGGLSSYNEQFF. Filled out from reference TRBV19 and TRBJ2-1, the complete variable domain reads DGGITQSPKYLFRKEGQNVTLSCEQNLNHDAMYWYRQDPGQGLRLIYYSQIVNDFQKGDIAEGYSVSREKKESFPLTVTSAQKNPTAFYLCASSGGSGGGLSSYNEQFFGPGTRLTVL.

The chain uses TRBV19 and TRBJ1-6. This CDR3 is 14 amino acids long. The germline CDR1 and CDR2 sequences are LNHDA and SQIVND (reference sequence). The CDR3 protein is CASHLAGGRSPLHF. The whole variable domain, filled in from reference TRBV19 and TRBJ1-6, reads DGGITQSPKYLFRKEGQNVTLSCEQNLNHDAMYWYRQDPGQGLRLIYYSQIVNDFQKGDIAEGYSVSREKKESFPLTVTSAQKNPTAFYLCASHLAGGRSPLHFGNGTRLTVT.

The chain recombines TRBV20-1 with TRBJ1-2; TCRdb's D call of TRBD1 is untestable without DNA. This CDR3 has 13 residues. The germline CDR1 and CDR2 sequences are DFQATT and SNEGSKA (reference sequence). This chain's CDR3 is CSASPVPGAGYTF.

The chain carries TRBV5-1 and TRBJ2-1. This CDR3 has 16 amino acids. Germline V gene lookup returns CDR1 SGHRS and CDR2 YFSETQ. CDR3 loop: CASSLGTLSSYNEQFF.

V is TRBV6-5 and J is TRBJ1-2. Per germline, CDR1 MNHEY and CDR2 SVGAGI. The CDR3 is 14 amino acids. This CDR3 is CASSYSGALEGYTF.

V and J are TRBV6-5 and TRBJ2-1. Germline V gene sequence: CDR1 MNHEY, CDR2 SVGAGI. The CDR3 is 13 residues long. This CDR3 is CASSLDSYNEQFF.

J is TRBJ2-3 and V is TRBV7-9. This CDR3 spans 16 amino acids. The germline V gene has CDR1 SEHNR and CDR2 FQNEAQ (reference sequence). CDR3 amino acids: CASRSTLAGGTDTQYF. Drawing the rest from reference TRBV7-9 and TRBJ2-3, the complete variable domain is DTGVSQNPRHKITKRGQNVTFRCDPISEHNRLYWYRQTLGQGPEFLTYFQNEAQLEKSRLLSDRFSAERPKGSFSTLEIQRTEQGDSAMYLCASRSTLAGGTDTQYFGPGTRLTVL.

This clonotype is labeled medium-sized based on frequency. The CDR3 sequence: CASSLFGQAGANVLTF. This chain uses TRBV11-3 with TRBJ2-6; lacking DNA, the TRBD1 call made by TCRdb goes unchecked. This CDR3 spans 16 amino acids. Per germline, CDR1 SGHNT and CDR2 YENEEA.